The present entry profiles one TCR beta chain with its context. Clones were sequenced by immunoSEQ multiplex PCR, and TCRdb holds only the in-frame ones, with some missing. The table has roughly 330,000 clones, nearly 90% seen once; the top ten hold about 6%. This specimen belongs to a study of blood T cell repertoires in COVID-19. Study in general: From the United States, Italy and Spain came samples of acute and convalescent COVID-19.

Germline loops: CDR1 MNHEY, CDR2 SVGAGI. The CDR3 contains 16 residues. Deletions cut 0 bases from V and 3 bases from J, with 12 bases between. Those who participated ranged in age from roughly 18 to 90 years and resided in about two dozen US areas. Cohorts were assigned according to the clinical history that participants reported. Cohort 3 donors counted as recovered after two negative PCRs, clearance, or resolved symptoms. Specimen: PBMCs or T cells enriched from blood (not recorded which). The receptor was derived from a woman aged 25 to 45 who had recovered from COVID-19. V gene TRBV6-5 combines with J gene TRBJ1-3, with D perhaps matching TRBD1 (5 bases). This CDR3 reads CASSYSMGGGGNTIYF. CDR3 DNA sequence: TGTGCCAGCAGTTACTCGATGGGGGGGGGTGGAAACACCATATATTTT.